This T cell receptor (beta chain) was observed in a study of graft-versus-host responses after intestinal transplantation. Study background: The transplants performed in recipients were multivisceral, liver-intestinal, or isolated intestinal. Anti-thymocyte globulin induction, then tacrolimus and steroids for two to four years, went to all recipients.

For this clone: No antigen is known for it.

Some clones are missing from TCRdb's copy, which holds only in-frame ones; the method was immunoSEQ multiplex PCR. The repertoire holds around 100,000 clones, with about nine tenths as singletons. The junction had 14 bases not matched to a gene; V was cut back by 4 bases and J by 4 bases. Germline-derived CDR1 and CDR2 are SGHNT and YYREEE (reference sequence). The CDR3 is 16 residues long. Findings and caveats of the study: Allografts from individuals with graft-donor T cell macrochimerism displayed high graft-versus-host to host-versus-graft clonal ratios. Investigators detected GvH clones in recipient marrow, with some emerging earlier in ileum or blood.

The chain links TRBV5-4 to TRBJ2-7, with TRBD1 matching 7 bases. This material consisted of unstimulated CD4+ T cells sorted from spleen or lymph node cells, taken before transplant. This receptor was obtained from a human donor who was the organ donor for an intestinal transplant. CDR3 nucleotide sequence: TGTGCCAGCAGCCCCGGTCCTAGGACAGGATCATACGAGCAGTACTTC. It is translated as CASSPGPRTGSYEQYF.